This T cell receptor (beta chain) comes out of a study of regulatory T cells in long-lasting Graves disease. Background on the study: With positive TSH receptor antibodies and over 5 years of antithyroid drugs, Graves' disease was considered persistent.

Study outcomes and limitations: For persistent Graves' patients, TCR diversity was lower than for newly diagnosed ones.

A few counts support this clonotype. Its antigen is as yet unknown. As to time point: persistent/refractory GD, antithyroid drugs over 5 years with positive TRAb. The TCR library was prepared using RNA isolated from PBMCs. The diagnosis of Graves' disease used American Thyroid Association guidelines. Combining iRepertoire HTBI primers with Arm-PCR of CDR3 regions, the authors built TCR beta libraries. TCRdb analysed the multiplex PCR reads with MiXCR anew, one entry per CDR3 protein. The table lists about 470,000 distinct CDR3 sequences, around 20% of them singletons. Germline CDR1 MDHEN, CDR2 SYDVKM. V lost 4 bases to trimming and J lost 5 bases, with 23 bases between them. The CDR3 has 17 amino acids.

This specimen was peripheral blood mononuclear cells (PBMCs), taken when the disease was refractory, from a patient treated with antithyroid drugs. This chain uses TRBV28 with TRBJ2-5; TRBD2 is a possible D gene (6 bases). The TCR sequence derives from a female donor with Graves disease. The CDR3 loop is CASSSISTLGGTETQYF. CDR3 DNA: TGTGCCAGCAGTTCCATTTCCACTCTTGGCGGGACGGAGACCCAGTACTTC.